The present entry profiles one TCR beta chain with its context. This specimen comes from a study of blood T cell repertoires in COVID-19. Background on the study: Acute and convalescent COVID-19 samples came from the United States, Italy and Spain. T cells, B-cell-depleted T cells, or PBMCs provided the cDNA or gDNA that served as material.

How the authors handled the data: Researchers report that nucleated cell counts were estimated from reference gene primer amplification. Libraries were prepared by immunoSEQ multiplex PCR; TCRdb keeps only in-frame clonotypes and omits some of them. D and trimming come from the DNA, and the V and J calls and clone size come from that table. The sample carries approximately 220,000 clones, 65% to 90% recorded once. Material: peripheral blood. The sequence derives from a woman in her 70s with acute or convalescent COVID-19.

The CDR3 DNA is TGTGCCAGTAGTATAGCAGGGGTTCGAAACACTGAAGCTTTCTTT. It translates to CASSIAGVRNTEAFF. V gene TRBV19 combines with J gene TRBJ1-1; D possibly corresponds to TRBD1 (6 bases). Germline loops: CDR1 LNHDA, CDR2 SQIVND (reference sequence). The CDR3 covers 15 residues. V dropped 1 base and J dropped 2 bases, with 11 bases sitting between them.